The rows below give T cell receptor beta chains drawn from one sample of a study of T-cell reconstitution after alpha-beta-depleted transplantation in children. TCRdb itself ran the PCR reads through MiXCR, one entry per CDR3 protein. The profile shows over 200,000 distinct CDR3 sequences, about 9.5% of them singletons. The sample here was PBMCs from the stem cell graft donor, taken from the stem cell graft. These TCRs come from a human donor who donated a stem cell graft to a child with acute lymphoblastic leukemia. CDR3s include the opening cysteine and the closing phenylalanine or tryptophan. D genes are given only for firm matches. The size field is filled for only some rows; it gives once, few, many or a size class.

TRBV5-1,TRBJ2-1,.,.,CASSFASAGSSYNEQFF,TGCGCCAGCAGCTTTGCCAGCGCGGGGAGCTCCTACAATGAGCAGTTCTTC
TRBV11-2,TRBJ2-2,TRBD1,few,CASSWRTGGDPGELFF,TGTGCCAGCAGCTGGAGGACAGGGGGGGATCCCGGGGAGCTGTTTTTT
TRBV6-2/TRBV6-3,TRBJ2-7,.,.,CASSFPVGVAYEQYF,TGTGCCAGCAGTTTCCCGGTCGGGGTTGCCTACGAGCAGTACTTC
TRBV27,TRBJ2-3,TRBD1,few,CASSKGQGLDF,TGTGCCAGCAGTAAAGGACAGGGATTGGATTTT
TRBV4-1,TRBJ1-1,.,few,CASSQAGAGKNTEAFF,TGCGCCAGCAGCCAAGCAGGGGCCGGGAAGAACACTGAAGCTTTCTTT
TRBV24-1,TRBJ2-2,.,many,CATSEPSKTNTGELFF,TGTGCCACCAGTGAGCCCTCCAAGACCAACACCGGGGAGCTGTTTTTT
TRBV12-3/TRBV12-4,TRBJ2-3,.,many,CASTGRLVDKDTQYF,TGTGCCAGCACCGGACGACTAGTTGATAAAGATACGCAGTATTTT
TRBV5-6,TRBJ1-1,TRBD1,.,CASSSYRTGMNTEAFF,TGTGCCAGCAGCTCCTACCGGACAGGGATGAACACTGAAGCTTTCTTT
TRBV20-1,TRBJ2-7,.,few,CSASGGVHRSYEQYF,TGCAGTGCTAGTGGCGGGGTCCACCGCTCCTACGAGCAGTACTTC
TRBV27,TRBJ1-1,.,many,CASSLSYSMNTEAFF,TGTGCCAGCAGTTTATCCTACAGCATGAACACTGAAGCTTTCTTT
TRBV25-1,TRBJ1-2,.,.,CASSEQGLGNYGYTF,TGTGCCAGCAGTGAACAGGGGCTCGGCAACTATGGCTACACCTTC
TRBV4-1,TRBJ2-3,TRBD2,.,CASSQESWSGGFADTQYF,TGCGCCAGCAGCCAAGAAAGCTGGTCGGGAGGATTTGCAGATACGCAGTATTTT
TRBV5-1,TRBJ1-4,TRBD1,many,CASSRSGTGEEKLFF,TGCGCCAGCAGCCGTTCCGGGACAGGGGAGGAAAAACTGTTTTTT
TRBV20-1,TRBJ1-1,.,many,CSARDLRGNTEAFF,TGCAGTGCTAGAGATCTTCGGGGGAACACTGAAGCTTTCTTT
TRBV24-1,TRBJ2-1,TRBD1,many,CATSDTGQGMGNEQFF,TGTGCCACCAGTGATACGGGACAGGGGATGGGGAATGAGCAGTTCTTC
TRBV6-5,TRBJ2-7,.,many,CASSYGQQAYEQYF,TGTGCCAGCAGTTACGGCCAGCAAGCCTACGAGCAGTACTTC
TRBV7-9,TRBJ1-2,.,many,CASSPLRPPLYYGYTF,TGTGCCAGCAGCCCATTGCGGCCCCCGCTCTACTATGGCTACACCTTC
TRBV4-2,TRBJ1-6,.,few,CASSQGAELYNSPLHF,TGTGCCAGCAGCCAAGGGGCGGAGCTTTATAATTCACCCCTCCACTTT
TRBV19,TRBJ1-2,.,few,CASSISLTGHLGYTF,TGTGCCAGTAGTATCTCTTTGACCGGCCACCTTGGCTACACCTTC
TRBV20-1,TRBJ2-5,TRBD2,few,CSARPTSGKQETQYF,TGCAGTGCTAGACCGACTAGCGGAAAACAAGAGACCCAGTACTTC